This T cell receptor beta chain was found in a study of blood T cell repertoires in COVID-19. As for the study in general: Samples taken during acute and convalescent COVID-19 were collected in the United States, Italy and Spain.

This clone was detected only once. The CDR3 is made up of 14 amino acids. Germline V lookup: CDR1 MRHNA, CDR2 SNTAGT. V lost 1 base and J 8 bases, leaving 12 bases between the germline ends. Residents of 20 to 25 US areas, aged roughly 18 to 90 years, made up the participants. Allocation to cohorts depended on clinical history reported by the participants. Two negative PCRs, clearance, or symptom resolution characterized the recovered Cohort 3 donors. Produced via immunoSEQ multiplex PCR; TCRdb's table is partial and in-frame only. The sample carries hundreds of thousands of clones, about nine tenths recorded once.

Sequencing was done on a sample of PBMCs or T cells enriched from blood (not recorded which). The rearrangement joins TRBV6-4 to TRBJ2-1, with no clear D. This TCR derives from a woman in her 40s who had recovered from COVID-19. CDR3 DNA: TGTGCCAGCAGTGACTTATTCGGAGTTGATGAGCAGTTCTTC. Protein product: CASSDLFGVDEQFF.